This T cell receptor beta chain is from a study of early stage breast cancer tumors. Assay: immunoSEQ multiplex PCR; the TCRdb copy retains only in-frame clones and omits some. There are more than 55,000 clones in the sample; about 80% occur only once, and less than 4% lies in the top ten. The count of this clone is one. Its antigen is undetermined. Germline CDR1 reads WNHNN; CDR2 reads SYGVQD (reference sequence). V gave up 2 bases and J gave up 7 bases, with 17 bases separating them. This CDR3 region has 15 residues. The study, taken as a whole, reports: Commonly generated sequences made up most enriched TCRB sequences shared between patients.

The sequenced material came from blood. This sequence originates from a person aged 30-39 years with breast cancer. The chain has TRBV10-1 and TRBJ2-5; D unclear. The CDR3 loop is CASSESLVPSGTQYF. Here the CDR3 DNA reads TGCGCCAGCAGTGAGAGCTTAGTTCCATCGGGGACCCAGTACTTC.